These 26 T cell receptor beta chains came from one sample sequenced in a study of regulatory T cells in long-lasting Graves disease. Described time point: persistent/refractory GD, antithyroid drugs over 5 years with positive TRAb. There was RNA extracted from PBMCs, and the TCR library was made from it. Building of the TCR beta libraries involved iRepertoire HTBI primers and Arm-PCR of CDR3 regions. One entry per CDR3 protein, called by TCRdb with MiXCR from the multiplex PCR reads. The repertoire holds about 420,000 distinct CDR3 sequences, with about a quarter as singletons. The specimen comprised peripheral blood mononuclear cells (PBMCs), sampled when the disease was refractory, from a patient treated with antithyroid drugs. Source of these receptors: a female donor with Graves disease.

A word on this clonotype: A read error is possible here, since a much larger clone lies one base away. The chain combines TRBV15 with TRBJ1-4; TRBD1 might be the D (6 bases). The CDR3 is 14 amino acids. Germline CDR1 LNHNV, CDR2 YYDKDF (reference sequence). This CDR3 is CATSRQGTNEKLLF. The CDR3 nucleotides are TGTGCCACCAGCAGGCAGGGGACTAATGAAAAACTGCTTTTT.

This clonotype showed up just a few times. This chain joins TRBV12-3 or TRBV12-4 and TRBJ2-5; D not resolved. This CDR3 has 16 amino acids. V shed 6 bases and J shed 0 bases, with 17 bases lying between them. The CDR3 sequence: CASSAGSWTYQETQYF. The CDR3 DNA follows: TGTGCCAGCAGCGCAGGTTCATGGACCTACCAAGAGACCCAGTACTTC.

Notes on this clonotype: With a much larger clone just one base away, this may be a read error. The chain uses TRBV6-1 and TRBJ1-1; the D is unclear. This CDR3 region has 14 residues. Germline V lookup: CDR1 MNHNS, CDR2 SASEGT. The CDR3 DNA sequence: TGTGCCGGCAGTCTCACGGGTGGGAGCACTGAAGCTTTCTTT. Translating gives CAGSLTGGSTEAFF.

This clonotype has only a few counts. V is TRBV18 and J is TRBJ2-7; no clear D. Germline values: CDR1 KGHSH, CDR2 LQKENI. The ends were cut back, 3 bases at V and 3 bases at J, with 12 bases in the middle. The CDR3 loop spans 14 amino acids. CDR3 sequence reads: CASSPWELDYEQYF. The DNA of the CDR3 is TGTGCCAGCTCACCGTGGGAACTTGACTACGAGCAGTACTTC.

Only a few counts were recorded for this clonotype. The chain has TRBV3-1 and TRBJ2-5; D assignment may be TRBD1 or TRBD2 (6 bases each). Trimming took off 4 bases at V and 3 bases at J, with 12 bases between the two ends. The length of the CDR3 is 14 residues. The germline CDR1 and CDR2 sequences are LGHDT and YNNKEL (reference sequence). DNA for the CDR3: TGTGCCAGCAGCCGGCGCGGGACAAAAGAGACCCAGTACTTC. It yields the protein CASSRRGTKETQYF.

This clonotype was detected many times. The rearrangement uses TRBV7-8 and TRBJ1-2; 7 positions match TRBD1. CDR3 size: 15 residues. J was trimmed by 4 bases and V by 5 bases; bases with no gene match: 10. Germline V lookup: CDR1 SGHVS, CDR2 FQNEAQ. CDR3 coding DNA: TGTGCCAGCAGCCCTGGACAGGTCGGTTCCTATGGCTACACCTTC. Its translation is CASSPGQVGSYGYTF.

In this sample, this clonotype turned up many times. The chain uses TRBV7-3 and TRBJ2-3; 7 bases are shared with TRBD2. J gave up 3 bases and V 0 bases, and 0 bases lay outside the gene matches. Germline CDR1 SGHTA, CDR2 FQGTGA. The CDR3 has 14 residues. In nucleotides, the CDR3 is TGTGCCAGCAGCTTAACTAGCGGGACAGATACGCAGTATTTT. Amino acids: CASSLTSGTDTQYF.

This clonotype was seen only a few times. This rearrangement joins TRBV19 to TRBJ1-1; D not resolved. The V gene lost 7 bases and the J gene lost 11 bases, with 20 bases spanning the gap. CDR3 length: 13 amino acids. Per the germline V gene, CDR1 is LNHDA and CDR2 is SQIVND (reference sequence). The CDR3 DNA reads TGTGCCAGTACCCCTGTTGGCCCCGAGAAGGCTTTCTTT. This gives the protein CASTPVGPEKAFF.

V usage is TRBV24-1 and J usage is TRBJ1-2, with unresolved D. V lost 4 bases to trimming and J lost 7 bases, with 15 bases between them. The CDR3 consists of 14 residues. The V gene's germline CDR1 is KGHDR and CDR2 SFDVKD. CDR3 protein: CATSDTTRNGGYTF. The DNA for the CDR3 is TGTGCCACCAGTGACACAACGAGGAACGGTGGCTACACCTTC.

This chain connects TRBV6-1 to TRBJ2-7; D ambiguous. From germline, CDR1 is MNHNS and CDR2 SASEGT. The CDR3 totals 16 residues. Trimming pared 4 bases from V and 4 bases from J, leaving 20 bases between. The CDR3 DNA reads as TGTGCCAGCAGTGGCGGAAGCCCGCCTCCGGCTTACGAGCAGTACTTC. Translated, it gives CASSGGSPPPAYEQYF.

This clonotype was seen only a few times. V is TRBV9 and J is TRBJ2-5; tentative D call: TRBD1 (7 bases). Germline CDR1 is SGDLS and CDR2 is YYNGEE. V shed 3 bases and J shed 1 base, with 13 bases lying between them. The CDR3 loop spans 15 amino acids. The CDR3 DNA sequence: TGTGCCAGCAGCGCGCGGGACAGCCTCCAAGAGACCCAGTACTTC. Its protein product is CASSARDSLQETQYF. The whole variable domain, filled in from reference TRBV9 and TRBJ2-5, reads DSGVTQTPKHLITATGQRVTLRCSPRSGDLSVYWYQQSLDQGLQFLIQYYNGEERAKGNILERFSAQQFPDLHSELNLSSLELGDSALYFCASSARDSLQETQYFGPGTRLLVL.

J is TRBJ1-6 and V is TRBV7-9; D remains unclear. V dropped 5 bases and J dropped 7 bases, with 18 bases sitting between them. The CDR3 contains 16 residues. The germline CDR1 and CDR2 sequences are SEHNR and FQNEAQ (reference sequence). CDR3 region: CASSRKPPAPNSPLHF. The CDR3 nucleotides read TGTGCCAGCAGCCGCAAGCCCCCGGCCCCAAATTCACCCCTCCACTTT.

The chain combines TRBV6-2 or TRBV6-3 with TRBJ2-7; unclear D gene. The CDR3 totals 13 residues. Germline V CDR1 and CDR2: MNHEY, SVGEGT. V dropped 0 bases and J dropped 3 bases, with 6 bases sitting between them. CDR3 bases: TGTGCCAGCAGTTACTCGTTCAACTACGAGCAGTACTTC. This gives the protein CASSYSFNYEQYF.

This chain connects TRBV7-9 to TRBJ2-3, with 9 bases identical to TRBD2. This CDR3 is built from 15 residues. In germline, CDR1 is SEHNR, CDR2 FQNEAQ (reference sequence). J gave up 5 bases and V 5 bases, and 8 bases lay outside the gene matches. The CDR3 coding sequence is TGTGCCAGCAGCGGAGGCGCGGGAGGGCAAGATACGCAGTATTTT. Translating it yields CASSGGAGGQDTQYF.

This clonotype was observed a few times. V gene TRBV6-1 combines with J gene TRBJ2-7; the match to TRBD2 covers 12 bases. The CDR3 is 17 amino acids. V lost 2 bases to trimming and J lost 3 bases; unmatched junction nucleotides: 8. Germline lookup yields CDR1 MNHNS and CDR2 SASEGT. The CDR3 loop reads CASSEPHRTSGNYEQYF. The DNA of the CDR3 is TGTGCCAGCAGTGAACCCCACAGGACTAGCGGGAACTACGAGCAGTACTTC.

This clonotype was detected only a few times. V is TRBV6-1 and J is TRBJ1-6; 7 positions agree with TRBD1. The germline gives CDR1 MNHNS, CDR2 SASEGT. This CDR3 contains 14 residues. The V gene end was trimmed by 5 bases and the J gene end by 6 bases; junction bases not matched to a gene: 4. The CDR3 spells CASSKQGSNSPLHF. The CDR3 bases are TGTGCCAGCAGTAAACAGGGGAGTAATTCACCCCTCCACTTT.

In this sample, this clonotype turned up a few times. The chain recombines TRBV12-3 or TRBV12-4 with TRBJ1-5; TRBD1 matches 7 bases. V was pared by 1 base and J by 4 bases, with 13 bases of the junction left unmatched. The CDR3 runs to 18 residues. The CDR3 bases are TGTGCCAGCAGTTTAGGGGAAATCGACAGGGTCGGAAATCAGCCCCAGCATTTT. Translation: CASSLGEIDRVGNQPQHF.

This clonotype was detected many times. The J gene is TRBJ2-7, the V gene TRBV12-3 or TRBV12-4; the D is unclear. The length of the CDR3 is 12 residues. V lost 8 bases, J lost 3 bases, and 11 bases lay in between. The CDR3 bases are TGTGCCAGCGGTGTGGACGGCTACGAGCAGTACTTC. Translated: CASGVDGYEQYF.

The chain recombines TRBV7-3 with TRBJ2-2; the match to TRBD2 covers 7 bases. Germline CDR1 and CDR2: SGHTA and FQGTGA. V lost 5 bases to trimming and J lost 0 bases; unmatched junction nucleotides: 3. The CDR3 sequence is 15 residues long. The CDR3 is CASSLGRPNTGELFF. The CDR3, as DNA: TGTGCCAGCAGCCTCGGGAGGCCGAACACCGGGGAGCTGTTTTTT.

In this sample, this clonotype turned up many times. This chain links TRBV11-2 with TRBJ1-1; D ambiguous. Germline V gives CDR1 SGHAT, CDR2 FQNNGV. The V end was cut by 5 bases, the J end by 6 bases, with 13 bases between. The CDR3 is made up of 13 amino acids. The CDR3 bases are TGTGCCAGCAGCCCAATCAGTGTCGCTGAAGCTTTCTTT. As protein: CASSPISVAEAFF.

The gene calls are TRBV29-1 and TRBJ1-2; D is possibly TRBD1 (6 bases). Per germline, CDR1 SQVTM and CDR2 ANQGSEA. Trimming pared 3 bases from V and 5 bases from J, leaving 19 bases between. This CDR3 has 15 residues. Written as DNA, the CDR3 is TGCAGCGTTGATCCGAAACAGGGAAGGACATATGGCTACACCTTC. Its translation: CSVDPKQGRTYGYTF.

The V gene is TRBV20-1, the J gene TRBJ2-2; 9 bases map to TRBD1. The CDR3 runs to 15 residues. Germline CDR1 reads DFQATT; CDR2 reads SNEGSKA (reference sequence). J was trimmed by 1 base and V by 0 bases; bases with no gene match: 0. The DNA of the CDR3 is TGCAGTGCTAGAGAGACAGGGGGGAACACCGGGGAGCTGTTTTTT. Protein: CSARETGGNTGELFF.

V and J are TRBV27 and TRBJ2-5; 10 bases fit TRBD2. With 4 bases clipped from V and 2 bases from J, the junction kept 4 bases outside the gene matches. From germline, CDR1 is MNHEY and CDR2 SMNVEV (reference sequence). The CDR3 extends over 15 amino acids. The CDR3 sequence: CASSWRTSGQETQYF. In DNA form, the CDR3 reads TGTGCCAGCAGTTGGCGGACTAGCGGTCAAGAGACCCAGTACTTC.

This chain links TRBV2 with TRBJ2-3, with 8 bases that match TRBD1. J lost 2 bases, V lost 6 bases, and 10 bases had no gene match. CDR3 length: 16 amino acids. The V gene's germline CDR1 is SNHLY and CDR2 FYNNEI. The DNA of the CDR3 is TGTGCCAGCAGCTATCTGGGACAGGTGATCACAGATACGCAGTATTTT. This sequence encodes CASSYLGQVITDTQYF.

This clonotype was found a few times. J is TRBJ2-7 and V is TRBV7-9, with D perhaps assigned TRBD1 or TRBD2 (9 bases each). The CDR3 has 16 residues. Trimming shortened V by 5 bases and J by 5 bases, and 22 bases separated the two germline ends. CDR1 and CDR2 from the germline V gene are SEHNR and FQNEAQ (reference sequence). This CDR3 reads CASSPPSGTGYNEQYF. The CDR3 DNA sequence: TGTGCCAGCAGCCCCCCTAGCGGGACAGGGTACAACGAGCAGTACTTC.

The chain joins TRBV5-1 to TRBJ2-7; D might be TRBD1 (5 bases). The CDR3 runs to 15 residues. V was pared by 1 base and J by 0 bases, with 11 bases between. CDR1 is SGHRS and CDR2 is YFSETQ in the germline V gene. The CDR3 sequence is CASSLLPGFSYEQYF. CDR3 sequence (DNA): TGCGCCAGCAGCTTGTTGCCAGGGTTCTCCTACGAGCAGTACTTC.